The clone carrying this T cell receptor (beta chain) was detected ten times or more. Its matching antigen is unknown. The data are from a study of metastatic and nonmetastatic thyroid tumors. In the study overall: Patients with malignant and benign thyroid disease provided blood and tumor or nodule tissue, whose repertoires were compared.

Findings of the study overall: Significantly greater TCR beta diversity was reportedly found in malignant thyroid tumors than in benign nodules (in blood and tumor).

Thyroid surgery was performed in patients who had received no treatment beforehand. TCRdb re-called the PCR reads with MiXCR. Of 15,000 or so clones in the sample, about 29% were seen once. This CDR3 has 14 residues. The ends were cut back, 6 bases at V and 10 bases at J, with 16 bases in the middle. This TCR came from a male donor with papillary thyroid cancer or a benign thyroid nodule (not recorded which). Some clones in this sample may be carry-over from other donors' samples. The chain combines TRBV12-3 or TRBV12-4 with TRBJ1-6; D might be TRBD1 (5 bases). The sequenced material came from tumor tissue. CDR3 sequence (DNA): TGTGCCAGCAGGGAGAGGGGATGGCGGTCACCCCTCCACTTT. Its translation is CASRERGWRSPLHF.